This TCR beta chain comes out of a study of T-cell memory formation after mild COVID-19. For the study at large: The study found TCR clusters largely donor specific. Study results and limitations: Pre-infection memory harbored some responding clones, suggesting cross-reactive memory joined. Specificity for SARS-CoV-2 was not confirmed among the second-wave clones peaking on day 37.

The TCR alpha and TCR beta cDNA libraries, bearing sample barcodes and UMIs, were generated by 5'RACE using constant-segment primers. TCRdb called the 5' RACE reads again in MiXCR, with one record for every CDR3 protein. The data hold 550,000 to 700,000 distinct CDR3 sequences, with 17% observed a single time. This clonotype was picked up a small number of times. The antigen remains undetermined. The V end lost 1 base, the J end lost 0 bases, and 8 bases lay between the germline ends. The germline V gene encodes CDR1 LGHNA and CDR2 YSLEER. The CDR3 consists of 15 residues. Sequencing input: PBMCs or a T cell subset sorted from them (not recorded which). This sequence joins TRBV4-3 and TRBJ2-3; D not resolved. The origin of this receptor is an adult woman who had mild COVID-19 (a few samples of this study predate the infection). Cell type and time point are not known. CDR3 in amino acids: CASSQGEDSTDTQYF. The CDR3 DNA reads TGCGCCAGCAGCCAAGGCGAGGATAGCACAGATACGCAGTATTTT.